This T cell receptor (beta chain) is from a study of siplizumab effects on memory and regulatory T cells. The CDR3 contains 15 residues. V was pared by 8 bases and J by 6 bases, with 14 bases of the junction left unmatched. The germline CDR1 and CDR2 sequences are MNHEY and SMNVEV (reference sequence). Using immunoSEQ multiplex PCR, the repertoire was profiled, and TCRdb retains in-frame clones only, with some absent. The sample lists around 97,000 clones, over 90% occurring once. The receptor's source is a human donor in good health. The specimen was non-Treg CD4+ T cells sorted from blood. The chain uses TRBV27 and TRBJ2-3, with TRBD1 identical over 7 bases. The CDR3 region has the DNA TGTGCCAGCTCGCGGACAGGTCAGGGGTCTGATACGCAGTATTTT. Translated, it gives CASSRTGQGSDTQYF.